The present TCR beta chain was sequenced within a study of CD8+ T cells in alopecia areata. General study results and limits: Compared with normal scalp, lesional scalp had higher clonality and more expanded CD8+ clones. TCRs were shared less clearly across patients than in mice, possibly for HLA-related reasons. Among the cells sequenced in scalp samples are also the resident alphabeta T cells of normal skin.

CDR1 is SQVTM and CDR2 is ANQGSEA in the germline V gene. The CDR3 has 14 residues. The ends lost 3 bases at V and 1 base at J; junction bases unmatched: 2. cDNA prepared by RNA extraction and subsequent reverse transcription served as the template for sequencing. Repertoires were generated with immunoSEQ multiplex PCR, while TCRdb's copy carries only in-frame clones and drops some. The sample holds about 200,000 clones, more than 55% seen once. In the case of this clone: Its antigen is still unknown.

Separation by sorting yielded CD4+ and CD8+ T cells from PBMCs. This TCR came from a human donor in good health. The rearrangement uses TRBV29-1 and TRBJ2-2; TRBD1 matches at 7 bases. The sample taken for sequencing was CD8+ T cells sorted from blood. The CDR3, as DNA: TGCAGCGTTGAGAGGGGGCGGAACACCGGGGAGCTGTTTTTT. Translating gives CSVERGRNTGELFF.